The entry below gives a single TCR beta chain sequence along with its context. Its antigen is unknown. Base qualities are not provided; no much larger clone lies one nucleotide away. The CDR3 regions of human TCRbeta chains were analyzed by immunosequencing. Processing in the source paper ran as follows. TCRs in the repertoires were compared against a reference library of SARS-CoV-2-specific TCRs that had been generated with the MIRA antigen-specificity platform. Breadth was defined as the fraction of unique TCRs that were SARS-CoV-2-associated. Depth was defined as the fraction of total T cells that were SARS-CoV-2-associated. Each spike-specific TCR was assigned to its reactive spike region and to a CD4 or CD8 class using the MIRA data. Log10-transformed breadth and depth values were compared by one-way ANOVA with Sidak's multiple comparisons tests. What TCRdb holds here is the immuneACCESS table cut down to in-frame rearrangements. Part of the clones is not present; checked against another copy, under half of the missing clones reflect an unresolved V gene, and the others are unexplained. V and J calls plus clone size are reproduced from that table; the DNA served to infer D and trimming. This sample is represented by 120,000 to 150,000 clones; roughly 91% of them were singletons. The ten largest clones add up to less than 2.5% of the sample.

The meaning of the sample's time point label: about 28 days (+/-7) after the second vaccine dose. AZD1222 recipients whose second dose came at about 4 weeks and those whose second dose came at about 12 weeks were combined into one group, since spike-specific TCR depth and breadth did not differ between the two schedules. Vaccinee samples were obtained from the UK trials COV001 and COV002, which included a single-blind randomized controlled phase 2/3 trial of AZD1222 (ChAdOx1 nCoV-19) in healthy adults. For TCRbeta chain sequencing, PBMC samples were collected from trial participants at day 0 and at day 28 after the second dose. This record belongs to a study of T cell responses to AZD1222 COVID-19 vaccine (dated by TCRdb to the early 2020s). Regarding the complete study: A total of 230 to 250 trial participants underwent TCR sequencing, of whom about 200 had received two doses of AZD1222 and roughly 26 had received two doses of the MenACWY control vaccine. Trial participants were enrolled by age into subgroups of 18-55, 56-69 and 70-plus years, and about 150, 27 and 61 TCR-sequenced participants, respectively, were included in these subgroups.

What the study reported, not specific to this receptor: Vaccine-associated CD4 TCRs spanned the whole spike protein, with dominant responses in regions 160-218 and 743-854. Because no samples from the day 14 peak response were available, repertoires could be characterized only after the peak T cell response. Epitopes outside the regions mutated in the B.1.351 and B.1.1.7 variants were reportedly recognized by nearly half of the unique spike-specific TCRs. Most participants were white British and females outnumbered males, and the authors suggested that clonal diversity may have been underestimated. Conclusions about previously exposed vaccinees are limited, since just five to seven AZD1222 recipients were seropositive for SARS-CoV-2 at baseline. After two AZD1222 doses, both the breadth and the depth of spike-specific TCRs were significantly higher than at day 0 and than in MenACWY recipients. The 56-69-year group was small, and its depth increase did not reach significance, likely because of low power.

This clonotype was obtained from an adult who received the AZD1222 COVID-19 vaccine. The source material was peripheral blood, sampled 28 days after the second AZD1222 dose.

CDR3 protein: CAISPMTDYGYTF. In nucleotides, the sequence is TGTGCCATCAGCCCAATGACAGATTATGGCTACACCTTC. The chain is made from TRBV10-3 and TRBJ1-2; a tentative D match to TRBD1 spans 5 bases. The CDR3 contains 13 residues, cysteine and phenylalanine counted. The read is trimmed to its CDR3 DNA, 39 bases read in frame from base 1. The germline V gene gives CDR1 as ENHRY and CDR2 as SYGVKD. V is clipped by 6 bases and J by 5 bases, and the sequence between their germline boundaries is 13 bases long.